This passage covers 26 T cell receptor beta chains from one sample sequenced in a study of blood T cell repertoires in COVID-19. The data were produced by immunoSEQ multiplex PCR, yet TCRdb's version contains in-frame clones alone and is incomplete. The sample shows under 150,000 clones, roughly 80% of them seen only once. The sample taken for sequencing was peripheral blood. Every receptor here comes from a man aged 60-69 years with acute or convalescent COVID-19.

The CDR3 loop reads CASSQSGDRALNEQFF. The CDR3 DNA follows: TGTGCCAGCAGCCAATCCGGGGACAGGGCCCTCAATGAGCAGTTCTTC. The J gene is TRBJ2-1, the V gene TRBV3-1 (or the pseudogene TRBV3-2), with 9 bases identical to TRBD1. V lost 2 bases to trimming and J lost 6 bases; unmatched junction nucleotides: 8. The CDR3 totals 16 residues. Germline assignment: CDR1 LGHDT and CDR2 YNNKEL (reference sequence).

The genes are TRBV5-1 and TRBJ2-7; TRBD2 matches at 12 bases. V lost 0 bases and J lost 0; bases outside the gene matches: 4. The germline V gene encodes CDR1 SGHRS and CDR2 YFSETQ. This CDR3 comprises 17 residues. The CDR3, as DNA: TGCGCCAGCAGCTTGGAGGGACTAGCGGGCCTCTCCTACGAGCAGTACTTC. This codes for CASSLEGLAGLSYEQYF.

This clone appeared a single time. The rearrangement joins TRBV14 to TRBJ2-7; D is ambiguous. Looked up from germline, CDR1 is SGHDN and CDR2 is FVKESK. Trimming removed 5 bases from V and 2 bases from J, with 7 bases in between. The CDR3 consists of 12 residues. The CDR3 nucleotides are TGTGCCAGCAGCGGCATTACCTACGAGCAGTACTTC. Its protein is CASSGITYEQYF. Full variable domain (outside the CDR3, taken from reference TRBV14 and TRBJ2-7): EAGVTQFPSHSVIEKGQTVTLRCDPISGHDNLYWYRRVMGKEIKFLLHFVKESKQDESGMPNNRFLAERTGGTYSTLKVQPAELEDSGVYFCASSGITYEQYFGPGTRLTVT.

V and J are TRBV5-1 and TRBJ2-2; 7 bases are shared with TRBD1. The trim removed 5 bases at V and 0 bases at J, leaving 4 bases unmatched. The CDR3 covers 15 residues. CDR1 is SGHRS, CDR2 YFSETQ, per germline. Written as DNA, the CDR3 is TGCGCCAGCAGACCCGGGACAGCGAACACCGGGGAGCTGTTTTTT. Translation gives CASRPGTANTGELFF.

The V call is TRBV5-4, the J call TRBJ2-2; 16 bases fit TRBD2. Germline lookup yields CDR1 SGHNT and CDR2 YYREEE (reference sequence). Trimming took 3 bases from V and 7 from J; bases not matched to a gene: 9. This CDR3 region has 18 residues. The CDR3 nucleotides read TGTGCCAGCAGCTCCCCGGGACTAGCGGGGGGGCGGAACGGGGAGCTGTTTTTT. Its translation is CASSSPGLAGGRNGELFF.

The V gene is TRBV12-3 or TRBV12-4, the J gene TRBJ1-2, with no clear D. The CDR3 spans 12 residues. Trimming left V 6 bases short and J 3 bases short, with 8 bases between. CDR3: CASSSGDYGYTF. As DNA, the CDR3 is TGTGCCAGCAGCTCAGGTGACTATGGCTACACCTTC.

The chain is built from TRBV5-1 and TRBJ1-1, with D perhaps TRBD1 (6 bases). CDR3 length equals 15 residues. Germline V gene sequence: CDR1 SGHRS, CDR2 YFSETQ. V lost 4 bases and J lost 5, with 18 bases in between. This CDR3 reads CASSLRQVGETEAFF. The DNA of the CDR3 is TGCGCCAGCAGCCTCCGACAGGTGGGAGAAACTGAAGCTTTCTTT.

The chain recombines TRBV29-1 with TRBJ2-2, with 8 bases identical to TRBD2. The CDR3 runs to 15 residues. Germline CDR1 and CDR2: SQVTM and ANQGSEA. After removal of 7 bases from V and 0 bases from J, the junction contained 7 bases not matched to a gene. As DNA, the CDR3 is TGCAGCGCGGGACTAGGGTCGTCGAACACCGGGGAGCTGTTTTTT. Translation: CSAGLGSSNTGELFF.

The chain recombines TRBV18 with TRBJ2-1, with D perhaps matching TRBD1 (5 bases). This CDR3 is built from 15 residues. V was cut by 1 base and J by 4 bases, with 11 bases left in between. Germline values: CDR1 KGHSH, CDR2 LQKENI. The CDR3 coding sequence is TGTGCCAGCTCACCACGACAGAGCCGTTACAATGAGCAGTTCTTC. Translated, it gives CASSPRQSRYNEQFF.

The chain recombines TRBV6-1 with TRBJ1-1; D possibly corresponds to TRBD1 (6 bases). CDR1 is MNHNS, CDR2 SASEGT, per germline. V shed 3 bases and J shed 9 bases, with 14 bases lying between them. This CDR3 region has 13 residues. CDR3 protein: CASSDSGGWKAFF. DNA for the CDR3: TGTGCCAGCAGTGATTCGGGGGGCTGGAAAGCTTTCTTT.

The chain has TRBV5-4 and TRBJ2-3, with TRBD1 matching over 7 bases. V was pared by 3 bases and J by 6 bases, with 10 bases of the junction left unmatched. The CDR3 extends over 15 amino acids. Looked up from germline, CDR1 is SGHNT and CDR2 is YYREEE (reference sequence). The chain's CDR3 is CASSSRQGRLDTQYF. CDR3 DNA: TGTGCCAGCAGCTCCCGACAGGGAAGGTTGGATACGCAGTATTTT.

V gene TRBV7-2 combines with J gene TRBJ1-3; D is uncertain. V lost 1 base and J lost 0, with 13 bases in between. The CDR3 contains 17 residues. CDR1 SGHTA and CDR2 FQGNSA come from the germline V gene. This chain's CDR3 is CASSLVFSVASGNTIYF. The CDR3 nucleotides are TGTGCCAGCAGCTTAGTTTTTAGCGTAGCCTCTGGAAACACCATATATTTT. Full variable domain (remainder filled in from reference TRBV7-2 and TRBJ1-3): GAGVSQSPSNKVTEKGKDVELRCDPISGHTALYWYRQSLGQGLEFLIYFQGNSAPDKSGLPSDRFSAERTGGSVSTLTIQRTQQEDSAVYLCASSLVFSVASGNTIYFGEGSWLTVV.

The rearrangement joins TRBV2 to TRBJ1-5, with 7 bases lining up with TRBD1. CDR3 length: 15 residues. CDR1 SNHLY and CDR2 FYNNEI come from the germline V gene. V shed 4 bases, J shed 1 base, and the junction held 4 bases outside the gene matches. In DNA, the CDR3 is TGTGCCAGCAGTGGTTTCAGGGGGAGCAATCAGCCCCAGCATTTT. Amino acid sequence: CASSGFRGSNQPQHF. The variable domain in full, completed from reference TRBV2 and TRBJ1-5, reads EPEVTQTPSHQVTQMGQEVILRCVPISNHLYFYWYRQILGQKVEFLVSFYNNEISEKSEIFDDQFSVERPDGSNFTLKIRSTKLEDSAMYFCASSGFRGSNQPQHFGDGTRLSIL.

Here the CDR3 DNA reads TGTGCCAGCAGCCAAGTAAAAGTAGTTAGCAATGAGCAGTTCTTC. As protein: CASSQVKVVSNEQFF. This chain connects TRBV3-1 (or the pseudogene TRBV3-2) to TRBJ2-1, with D unresolved. The CDR3 is made up of 15 amino acids. Germline CDR1 is LGHDT and CDR2 is YNNKEL (reference sequence). Trimming removed 1 base at V and 6 bases at J, with 13 bases between.

The chain combines TRBV10-3 with TRBJ1-2; 7 bases are shared with TRBD1. This CDR3 is 13 amino acids long. V shed 4 bases and J 6 bases; nucleotides not matched to a gene: 5. CDR1 and CDR2 from the germline V gene are ENHRY and SYGVKD. The CDR3 region is CAISGRQGDGYTF. For the CDR3, the DNA is TGTGCCATCAGTGGGAGACAGGGAGATGGCTACACCTTC.

This rearrangement joins TRBV9 to TRBJ1-1, with 8 bases aligning to TRBD1. This CDR3 region has 14 residues. The germline CDR1 and CDR2 sequences are SGDLS and YYNGEE. The junction had 3 bases not matched to a gene; V was cut back by 3 bases and J by 2 bases. CDR3 residues: CASSGGQGNTEAFF. In DNA form, the CDR3 reads TGTGCCAGCAGCGGAGGACAGGGAAACACTGAAGCTTTCTTT. Full variable domain (missing parts from reference TRBV9 and TRBJ1-1): DSGVTQTPKHLITATGQRVTLRCSPRSGDLSVYWYQQSLDQGLQFLIQYYNGEERAKGNILERFSAQQFPDLHSELNLSSLELGDSALYFCASSGGQGNTEAFFGQGTRLTVV.

This chain joins TRBV6-5 and TRBJ1-5; 8 nucleotides match TRBD1. CDR3 length equals 13 residues. V shed 2 bases, J shed 9 bases, and the junction held 3 bases outside the gene matches. Per germline, CDR1 MNHEY and CDR2 SVGAGI. CDR3 in amino acids: CASSYGQGRPQHF. CDR3 DNA sequence: TGTGCCAGCAGTTACGGACAGGGTCGGCCCCAGCATTTT.

In this sample, this clone turned up a few times. V and J are TRBV6-6 and TRBJ2-7, with a possible D match to TRBD2 (6 bases). The V end was cut by 8 bases, the J end by 0 bases, with 8 bases between. The CDR3 contains 12 residues. Germline CDR1 is MNHNY and CDR2 is SVGAGI (reference sequence). The CDR3 region has the DNA TGTGCCAGCGACGGGGGCTCCTACGAGCAGTACTTC. Translation: CASDGGSYEQYF.

V usage is TRBV5-5 and J usage is TRBJ1-3; D is possibly TRBD1 (5 bases). The V and J ends lost 1 base and 7 bases respectively, with 18 bases between them. The germline gives CDR1 SGHKS, CDR2 YYEKEE (reference sequence). This CDR3 contains 16 residues. This chain's CDR3 is CASSLTRGTSVNTIYF. The CDR3 nucleotides read TGTGCCAGCAGCTTGACTCGGGGGACTTCTGTGAACACCATATATTTT. The full variable domain, with the rest looked up from reference TRBV5-5 and TRBJ1-3, is DAGVTQSPTHLIKTRGQQVTLRCSPISGHKSVSWYQQVLGQGPQFIFQYYEKEERGRGNFPDRFSARQFPNYSSELNVNALLLGDSALYLCASSLTRGTSVNTIYFGEGSWLTVV.

The chain uses TRBV5-1 and TRBJ2-3, with TRBD1 matching 8 bases. The CDR3 consists of 14 residues. From germline, CDR1 is SGHRS and CDR2 YFSETQ. V shed 3 bases and J 4 bases; nucleotides not matched to a gene: 4. For the CDR3, the DNA is TGCGCCAGCAGCTCAGGGGGCCTGGCAGATACGCAGTATTTT. Translating it yields CASSSGGLADTQYF. Variable domain in full (rest from reference TRBV5-1 and TRBJ2-3): KAGVTQTPRYLIKTRGQQVTLSCSPISGHRSVSWYQQTPGQGLQFLFEYFSETQRNKGNFPGRFSGRQFSNSRSEMNVSTLELGDSALYLCASSSGGLADTQYFGPGTRLTVL.

This sequence joins TRBV7-9 and TRBJ1-4; 8 nucleotides match TRBD1. Germline V gives CDR1 SEHNR, CDR2 FQNEAQ (reference sequence). V shed 5 bases and J 7 bases; nucleotides not matched to a gene: 9. The CDR3 has 15 amino acids. In nucleotides, the CDR3 is TGTGCCAGCAGCCATCCGACAGGGGCAGTTGAAAAACTGTTTTTT. It translates to CASSHPTGAVEKLFF.

V and J are TRBV5-1 and TRBJ2-2, with D possibly being TRBD2 (5 bases). The CDR3 totals 15 residues. The V end lost 5 bases, the J end lost 6 bases, and 17 bases lay between the germline ends. Germline V gene data show CDR1 as SGHRS and CDR2 as YFSETQ. The CDR3 loop reads CASRAPGRRAGELFF. The CDR3 DNA reads TGCGCCAGCAGGGCTCCGGGAAGACGGGCCGGGGAGCTGTTTTTT.

The gene calls are TRBV9 and TRBJ2-1; D is undetermined. The CDR3 extends over 13 amino acids. Germline values: CDR1 SGDLS, CDR2 YYNGEE. Trimming shortened V by 0 bases and J by 8 bases, and 9 bases separated the two germline ends. This CDR3 is CASSVGPLDEQFF. In nucleotides, the CDR3 is TGTGCCAGCAGCGTAGGGCCCCTTGATGAGCAGTTCTTC.

The chain carries TRBV6-5 and TRBJ2-7, with 9 bases lining up with TRBD1. Trimming cost V 7 bases and J 4 bases; bases outside gene matches: 11. CDR1 is MNHEY, CDR2 SVGAGI, per germline. The CDR3 is made up of 15 amino acids. The CDR3 loop is CASNQLGQGIYEQYF. CDR3 DNA sequence: TGTGCCAGCAACCAGTTGGGACAGGGTATTTACGAGCAGTACTTC.

The chain combines TRBV3-1 (or the pseudogene TRBV3-2) with TRBJ2-6, with D perhaps matching TRBD2 (5 bases). This CDR3 is built from 16 residues. Trimming shortened V by 2 bases and J by 0 bases, and 8 bases separated the two germline ends. Germline values: CDR1 LGHDT, CDR2 YNNKEL (reference sequence). The CDR3 DNA reads as TGTGCCAGCAGCCAAATCCGGGGCTCTGGGGCCAACGTCCTGACTTTC. This gives the protein CASSQIRGSGANVLTF.

The chain joins TRBV6-6 to TRBJ1-1; 8 nucleotides line up with TRBD1. Trimming cost V 7 bases and J 0 bases; bases outside gene matches: 4. CDR3 length: 14 amino acids. Germline CDR1 reads MNHNY; CDR2 reads SVGAGI (reference sequence). The CDR3 nucleotides are TGTGCCAGCAATCCACAGGGGGTGAACACTGAAGCTTTCTTT. Its protein product is CASNPQGVNTEAFF.